A selection of T cell receptor beta chains follows, all from one sample in a study of T cell responses to AZD1222 COVID-19 vaccine. Clones were read by immunoSEQ multiplex PCR, and TCRdb kept only the in-frame ones, dropping some. The sample carries 250,000 to 300,000 clones, 90% to 95% recorded once. The specimen comprised peripheral blood, sampled 28 days after the second AZD1222 dose. Receptor source: an adult who received the AZD1222 COVID-19 vaccine. CDR3s include the opening cysteine and the closing phenylalanine or tryptophan. D genes are given only for firm matches. Clone size is given for some rows only: seen once, a few or many times, or a class if the clone is expanded.

D	size	J	V	DNA	CDR3
TRBD2	-	TRBJ2-7	TRBV7-2	TGTGCCAGCAGCTTACGCCGAAGCGGGAGTGGGTACGAGCAGTACTTC	CASSLRRSGSGYEQYF
-	once	TRBJ1-1	TRBV28	TGTGCCAGCAGTAAGCCGGGACGGATTACTTTGAACACTGAAGCTTTCTTT	CASSKPGRITLNTEAFF
-	-	TRBJ1-1	TRBV12-3/TRBV12-4	TGTGCCAGCAGAGCGACCGGTTACACTGAAGCTTTCTTT	CASRATGYTEAFF
TRBD1	-	TRBJ1-1	TRBV28	TGTGCCAGCAGTCCCTCGGACAGGGAAATCCCTGAAGCTTTCTTT	CASSPSDREIPEAFF
TRBD2	-	TRBJ2-2	TRBV5-4	TGTGCCAGCAGCAAGGGACTAGCGGGGGACAGCGGGAACGGGGAGCTGTTTTTT	CASSKGLAGDSGNGELFF
-	-	TRBJ2-7	TRBV3-1/TRBV3-2	TGTGCCAGCAGCCGGGGCCAAGACTACGAGCAGTACTTC	CASSRGQDYEQYF
TRBD2	-	TRBJ2-3	TRBV7-2	TGTGCCAGCAGTTATCCTTGGGCGGGAGGCTTCACAGATACGCAGTATTTT	CASSYPWAGGFTDTQYF
-	-	TRBJ1-1	TRBV4-3	TGCGCCAGCAGCCAAAGGACAGCCCCGAACACTGAAGCTTTCTTT	CASSQRTAPNTEAFF
TRBD2	-	TRBJ2-1	TRBV5-1	TGCGCCAGCAGCTTGGATCTAGCGGGAGGGAACGAGCAGTTCTTC	CASSLDLAGGNEQFF
-	-	TRBJ1-5	TRBV25-1	TGTGCCAGCAGTGATTCCCGACAGTGGCAGCCCCAGCATTTT	CASSDSRQWQPQHF
-	-	TRBJ1-5	TRBV28	TGTGCCACGGCCCCGAATAACAATCAGCCCCAGCATTTT	CATAPNNNQPQHF
-	-	TRBJ1-1	TRBV29-1	TGCAGCCCCTCGGGTATTGCAGGCATGAACACTGAAGCTTTCTTT	CSPSGIAGMNTEAFF
-	-	TRBJ2-3	TRBV24-1	TGTGCCACCGGGAAAAGCACAGATACGCAGTATTTT	CATGKSTDTQYF
TRBD2	-	TRBJ2-7	TRBV5-1	TGCGCCAGCAGCCTGGAACGCGGGGGGACGGACGAGCAGTACTTC	CASSLERGGTDEQYF
-	-	TRBJ2-7	TRBV5-6	TGTGCCAGCAGGCCCGGAATGGCATACGAGCAGTACTTC	CASRPGMAYEQYF
-	once	TRBJ2-5	TRBV14	TGTGCCAGCAGCCAAGGAGGATGGGGGGAGACCCAGTACTTC	CASSQGGWGETQYF
-	-	TRBJ2-2	TRBV3-1/TRBV3-2	TGTGCCAGCACCCTTCAGCCCAACGCCGGGGAGCTGTTTTTT	CASTLQPNAGELFF
-	-	TRBJ2-3	TRBV11-2	TGTGCCAGCAGCTTAGCGGGACTTGACACAGATACGCAGTATTTT	CASSLAGLDTDTQYF
-	-	TRBJ2-6	TRBV7-3	TGTGCCAGCAGCTTACGGGACAGGGCCTTAGCGGGAGACTCTGGGGCCAACGTCCTGACTTTC	CASSLRDRALAGDSGANVLTF
-	-	TRBJ2-3	TRBV20-1	TGCAGTGCTGGGGCGGGGACGCAGTATTTT	CSAGAGTQYF
-	-	TRBJ1-6	TRBV28	TGTGCCAGCAGTTTGGGGTCCGATTCACCCCTCCACTTT	CASSLGSDSPLHF
TRBD1	-	TRBJ2-1	TRBV4-1	TGCGCCAGCAGCCCCGACAGGGGGCGTGAGCAGTTCTTC	CASSPDRGREQFF
-	-	TRBJ1-4	TRBV11-2	TGTGCCAGCGGGGCTAGGGGCCCCGGAGAAAAACTGTTTTTT	CASGARGPGEKLFF
-	-	TRBJ1-1	TRBV27	TGTGCCAGCAGCCGAACTTACCAAGAGGCTGAAGCTTTCTTT	CASSRTYQEAEAFF
-	-	TRBJ1-2	TRBV19	TGTGCCAGTACCGACCAGGGATTCTATGGCTACACCTTC	CASTDQGFYGYTF
TRBD1	few	TRBJ2-5	TRBV5-1	TGCGCCAGCAGCCTAGGACAGGTTCCAGAGACCCAGTACTTC	CASSLGQVPETQYF
TRBD1	once	TRBJ2-1	TRBV3-1/TRBV3-2	TGTGCCAGCAGCCTTGGGACAGCTTACAATGAGCAGTTCTTC	CASSLGTAYNEQFF
-	-	TRBJ1-1	TRBV7-9	TGTGCCAGCAGCGACGAACTGGGAAGGACTGAAGCTTTCTTT	CASSDELGRTEAFF
-	-	TRBJ1-5	TRBV12-5	TGTGCTAGTGGTTGGGGGAATCAGCCCCAGCATTTT	CASGWGNQPQHF
-	once	TRBJ2-7	TRBV3-1/TRBV3-2	TGTGCCAGCAGCCGCAATGGGGCCCGTACCACCTACGAGCAGTACTTC	CASSRNGARTTYEQYF
-	-	TRBJ1-5	TRBV24-1	TGTGCCACCAGTGAGGCGGCGAATCAGCCCCAGCATTTT	CATSEAANQPQHF
-	-	TRBJ1-3	TRBV2	TGTGCCAGCAGTGAAGCGGGGGGGTATGGAAACACCATATATTTT	CASSEAGGYGNTIYF
TRBD1	few	TRBJ2-5	TRBV6-5	TGTGCCAGCAGTTACCAGGGGGCTACGCAAGAGACCCAGTACTTC	CASSYQGATQETQYF
TRBD1	once	TRBJ1-1	TRBV28	TGTGCCAGCAGTAACAGGGGAGACACTGAAGCTTTCTTT	CASSNRGDTEAFF
-	-	TRBJ1-3	TRBV10-3	TGTGCCATCAGTGAGGCGGACAGCTCTGGAAACACCATATATTTT	CAISEADSSGNTIYF
-	-	TRBJ1-2	TRBV5-1	TGCGCCAGCAGCTGGGGTGGGGGGCGCAACTATGGCTACACCTTC	CASSWGGGRNYGYTF
-	-	TRBJ1-1	TRBV7-8	TGTGCCAGCAGCCTAGCCACAGGGAACACTGAAGCTTTCTTT	CASSLATGNTEAFF
-	-	TRBJ2-7	TRBV6-2/TRBV6-3	TGTGCCAGCAGTTTTACACACGAGCAGTACTTC	CASSFTHEQYF
-	-	TRBJ1-1	TRBV5-5	TGTGCCAGCAGCTTAACGTGGGCCATGAACACTGAAGCTTTCTTT	CASSLTWAMNTEAFF
-	-	TRBJ1-6	TRBV4-2	TGTGCCAGCAGCCAAGATAATAGGGGCAGGGGTCTTAGAGGAACACCCCTCCACTTT	CASSQDNRGRGLRGTPLHF
-	-	TRBJ2-1	TRBV7-2	TGTGCCAGCAGCTCCGGCCAGGGGTATGAGCAGTTCTTC	CASSSGQGYEQFF